This passage covers 20 T cell receptor beta chains from one sample sequenced in a study of T cells after yellow fever vaccination (dated by TCRdb to about 2019). The sample's treatment or condition label, decoded: live attenuated yellow fever vaccine strain. Libraries came from 5' RACE. Sequencer: Illumina HiSeq 2500. TCRdb cleaned the public reads at Q25 with fastp, built clones with MiXCR and kept in-frame beta chains. When rows share a CDR3 protein, they turn into one entry using the most common DNA and genes. In this sample the table shows approximately 510,000 distinct CDR3 sequences, 21% of which occur a single time. The ten most abundant clones make up roughly a sixth of the sample. Here the sequenced sample was PBMCs, taken less than 25 days after the first yellow fever vaccination. Every receptor here comes from a man aged 18 to 30 who received the YFV17D yellow fever vaccine.

This clonotype has only a few counts. The rearrangement joins TRBV18 to TRBJ2-3; no reliable D call. Per the germline V gene, CDR1 is KGHSH and CDR2 is LQKENI. This CDR3 contains 15 residues. V shed 0 bases and J shed 0 bases, with 7 bases lying between them. DNA of the CDR3: TGTGCCAGCTCACCACCGGGAATGAGCACAGATACGCAGTATTTT. Translation: CASSPPGMSTDTQYF. The variable domain in full, completed from reference TRBV18 and TRBJ2-3, reads NAGVMQNPRHLVRRRGQEARLRCSPMKGHSHVYWYRQLPEEGLKFMVYLQKENIIDESGMPKERFSAEFPKEGPSILRIQQVVRGDSAAYFCASSPPGMSTDTQYFGPGTRLTVL.

Note on this clonotype: It may be a read error: a sequence one base away is much more abundant. This sequence joins TRBV5-1 and TRBJ2-1, with D hard to call. Between the trimmed V and J ends, which lost 4 bases and 5 bases, there was a span of 19 bases. Germline assignment: CDR1 SGHRS and CDR2 YFSETQ. CDR3 length equals 16 residues. Here the CDR3 reads CASSPLIVGKNNEQFF. In DNA form, the CDR3 reads TGCGCCAGCAGCCCCCTAATAGTGGGGAAAAACAATGAGCAGTTCTTC. Filled out from reference TRBV5-1 and TRBJ2-1, the complete variable domain reads KAGVTQTPRYLIKTRGQQVTLSCSPISGHRSVSWYQQTPGQGLQFLFEYFSETQRNKGNFPGRFSGRQFSNSRSEMNVSTLELGDSALYLCASSPLIVGKNNEQFFGPGTRLTVL.

V is TRBV20-1 and J is TRBJ2-2, with D tentatively TRBD1 or TRBD2 (6 bases each). Germline V gene data show CDR1 as DFQATT and CDR2 as SNEGSKA (reference sequence). CDR3 length: 15 residues. V gave up 3 bases and J gave up 2 bases, with 13 bases separating them. The CDR3 nucleotides are TGCAGTGCTAGGAGAGGGGGGCCAAACACCGGGGAGCTGTTTTTT. Its translation is CSARRGGPNTGELFF.

This clonotype came up a few times. The chain combines TRBV6-2 or TRBV6-3 with TRBJ2-7; D might be TRBD2 (6 bases). The CDR3 consists of 13 residues. Germline assignment: CDR1 MNHEY and CDR2 SVGEGT. V was pared by 6 bases and J by 7 bases, with 16 bases between. The CDR3 DNA reads as TGTGCCAGCAGCCCGGATAACCGGGGGGAGCAGTACTTC. Protein: CASSPDNRGEQYF.

The rearrangement links TRBV7-9 to TRBJ1-1, with a weak D call TRBD1 (5 bases). V was pared by 0 bases and J by 4 bases, with 15 bases between. Germline V lookup: CDR1 SEHNR, CDR2 FQNEAQ (reference sequence). The CDR3 spans 16 residues. The CDR3 loop reads CASSLARSRESTEAFF. The DNA for the CDR3 is TGTGCCAGCAGCTTAGCGCGTAGCAGGGAGTCCACTGAAGCTTTCTTT.

This clonotype was detected many times. The gene calls are TRBV4-3 and TRBJ2-1, with a possible D match to TRBD2 (6 bases). Germline values: CDR1 LGHNA, CDR2 YSLEER. This CDR3 is built from 16 residues. Between the trimmed V and J ends, which lost 0 bases and 0 bases, there was a span of 9 bases. For the CDR3, the DNA is TGCGCCAGCAGCCAAGATCTGGGGGGCTCCTACAATGAGCAGTTCTTC. It codes for CASSQDLGGSYNEQFF.

The rearrangement links TRBV20-1 to TRBJ1-4; 11 bases map to TRBD1. V trimming: 3 bases; J trimming: 6 bases; junction bases outside the gene matches: 6. The CDR3 spans 15 residues. The germline CDR1 and CDR2 sequences are DFQATT and SNEGSKA (reference sequence). Here the CDR3 reads CSARLPDRGHEKLFF. The CDR3 nucleotides are TGCAGTGCTAGGCTTCCGGACAGGGGGCATGAAAAACTGTTTTTT.

This clonotype was seen a handful of times. The chain couples TRBV12-3 or TRBV12-4 to TRBJ2-3; D remains unclear. Trimming stripped 3 bases from V and 1 base from J, with 8 bases between. This CDR3 is built from 14 residues. CDR3 coding DNA: TGTGCCAGCAGTTTGTTTGGGGGCACAGATACGCAGTATTTT. It is translated as CASSLFGGTDTQYF.

As concerns this clonotype: An end of the junction does not agree with germline; a read error may underlie this. The chain uses TRBV12-3 or TRBV12-4 and TRBJ2-7; 9 nucleotides match TRBD1. The length of the CDR3 is 16 residues. The CDR3 DNA reads as TGTGCCAGCAGTTTAGCCGGGACAGGGATTGTGTACGAGCAGCACTTC. Translation: CASSLAGTGIVYEQHF.

The chain is built from TRBV18 and TRBJ1-4; D is undetermined. V was pared by 0 bases and J by 5 bases, with 13 bases between. The CDR3 length is 16 residues. Germline CDR1 KGHSH, CDR2 LQKENI. The CDR3 sequence is CASSPPDSGWNEKLFF. For the CDR3, the DNA is TGTGCCAGCTCACCACCGGATTCTGGGTGGAATGAAAAACTGTTTTTT.

This clonotype was recorded a few times. The rearrangement links TRBV7-8 to TRBJ1-1; 7 positions match TRBD1. The V and J ends lost 5 bases and 1 base, in that order; junction bases with no gene match: 10. This CDR3 contains 16 residues. The germline V gene encodes CDR1 SGHVS and CDR2 FQNEAQ. CDR3 in DNA: TGTGCCAGCAGCCCGACGGCAAACAGGGGGAACACTGAAGCTTTCTTT. This translates into CASSPTANRGNTEAFF. Using reference TRBV7-8 and TRBJ1-1 for the parts outside the CDR3, the full variable domain is GAGVSQSPRYKVAKRGQDVALRCDPISGHVSLFWYQQALGQGPEFLTYFQNEAQLDKSGLPSDRFFAERPEGSVSTLKIQRTQQEDSAVYLCASSPTANRGNTEAFFGQGTRLTVV.

The chain uses TRBV12-3 or TRBV12-4 and TRBJ2-4; a possible D gene is TRBD2 (7 bases). The V end lost 0 bases, the J end lost 9 bases, and 12 bases lay between the germline ends. The CDR3 length is 14 residues. This CDR3 reads CASSLAGGLGIQYF. Here the CDR3 DNA reads TGTGCCAGCAGTTTAGCGGGGGGGCTCGGCATTCAGTACTTC.

The chain combines TRBV12-3 or TRBV12-4 with TRBJ1-5; D call uncertain. The CDR3 runs 15 residues. The V gene lost 1 base and the J gene lost 4 bases, with 11 bases spanning the gap. The chain's CDR3 is CASSLGGSYNQPQHF. CDR3 DNA sequence: TGTGCCAGCAGTTTAGGTGGCAGTTATAATCAGCCCCAGCATTTT.

The gene calls are TRBV7-9 and TRBJ2-7; weak D call: TRBD2 (5 bases). Per the germline V gene, CDR1 is SEHNR and CDR2 is FQNEAQ (reference sequence). The CDR3 is 13 residues long. With 2 bases removed from V and 4 bases from J, the gap between germline ends came to 9 bases. The CDR3 DNA sequence: TGTGCCAGCAGCTTACCGGGATCTTACGAGCAGTACGTC. This sequence encodes CASSLPGSYEQYV.

The chain is built from TRBV9 and TRBJ1-1; D not resolved. The CDR3 is 13 residues long. Deletions cut 1 base from V and 3 bases from J, with 7 bases between. CDR1 and CDR2 (germline): SGDLS, YYNGEE. In DNA form, the CDR3 reads TGTGCCAGCAGCGTAAAACCCCACACTGAAGCTTTCTTT. This translates into CASSVKPHTEAFF.

In this sample, this clonotype turned up a few times. The chain is built from TRBV6-2 or TRBV6-3 and TRBJ1-1, with 7 bases lining up with TRBD1. Germline CDR1 is MNHEY and CDR2 is SVGEGT. This CDR3 is built from 13 residues. The V segment lost 10 bases and the J segment 1 base; nucleotides outside the gene matches: 6. This CDR3 is CATNRGRNTEAFF. In DNA, the CDR3 is TGTGCCACCAACAGGGGCCGGAACACTGAAGCTTTCTTT.

In this sample, this clonotype turned up a few times. This chain connects TRBV6-4 to TRBJ2-1, with TRBD2 matching over 11 bases. Trimming removed 2 bases from V and 6 bases from J; junction bases left unmatched: 6. Germline V lookup: CDR1 MRHNA, CDR2 SNTAGT. The CDR3 is 16 amino acids. Here the CDR3 reads CASSDLPSGGFNEQFF. The CDR3 DNA sequence: TGTGCCAGCAGTGACCTCCCTAGCGGGGGGTTCAATGAGCAGTTCTTC.

In this sample, this clonotype turned up a few times. The genes are TRBV12-5 and TRBJ2-2; 7 positions agree with TRBD2. V gave up 7 bases and J gave up 6 bases; unmatched junction bases: 11. This CDR3 contains 15 residues. CDR1 is LGHNT, CDR2 FRNRAP, per germline. Here the CDR3 reads CASAQGEGLAGELFF. CDR3 nucleotides: TGTGCTAGTGCCCAAGGGGAGGGGCTGGCCGGGGAGCTGTTTTTT.

The rearrangement joins TRBV4-1 to TRBJ2-5; the D gene is possibly TRBD2 (6 bases). The CDR3 has 15 amino acids. The V gene's germline CDR1 is MGHRA and CDR2 YSYEKL. V lost 4 bases to trimming and J lost 2 bases, with 14 bases between them. The CDR3 region has the DNA TGCGCCAGCAGCCGGTCCTCGGGGGTTCAAGAGACCCAGTACTTC. Translating it yields CASSRSSGVQETQYF.

This clonotype was seen a handful of times. The J gene is TRBJ2-7, the V gene TRBV7-2; the match to TRBD1 covers 8 bases. Germline CDR1 and CDR2: SGHTA and FQGNSA. The CDR3 runs 15 residues. V was pared by 5 bases and J by 4 bases, with 10 bases of the junction left unmatched. This chain's CDR3 is CASSTSPGQVYEQYV. The CDR3, as DNA: TGTGCCAGCAGCACGTCTCCGGGACAGGTATACGAGCAGTACGTC.